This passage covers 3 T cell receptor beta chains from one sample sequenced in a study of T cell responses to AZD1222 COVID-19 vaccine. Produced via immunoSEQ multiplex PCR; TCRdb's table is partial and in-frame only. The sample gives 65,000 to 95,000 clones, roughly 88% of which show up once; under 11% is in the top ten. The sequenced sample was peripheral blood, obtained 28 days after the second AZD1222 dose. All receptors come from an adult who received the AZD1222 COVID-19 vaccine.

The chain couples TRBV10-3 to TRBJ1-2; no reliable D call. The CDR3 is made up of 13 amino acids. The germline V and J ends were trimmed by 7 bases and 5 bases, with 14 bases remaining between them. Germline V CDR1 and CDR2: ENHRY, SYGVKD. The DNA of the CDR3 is TGTGCCATCATGCCAAGTAACAGTTATGGCTACACCTTC. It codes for CAIMPSNSYGYTF.

The CDR3 nucleotides are TGTGCCAGCAGTCCCGGGACAGGGCGTTACAATGAGCAGTTCTTC. This encodes CASSPGTGRYNEQFF. This chain connects TRBV28 to TRBJ2-1; 9 bases line up with TRBD1. The V gene's germline CDR1 is MDHEN and CDR2 SYDVKM. This CDR3 has 15 amino acids. Trimming took 5 bases from V and 4 from J; bases not matched to a gene: 6.

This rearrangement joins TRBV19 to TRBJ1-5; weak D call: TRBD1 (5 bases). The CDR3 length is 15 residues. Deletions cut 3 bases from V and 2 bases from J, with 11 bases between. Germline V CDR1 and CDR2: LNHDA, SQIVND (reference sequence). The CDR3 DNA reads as TGTGCCAGTAGTATTGAGGGGTTGGGCAATCAGCCCCAGCATTTT. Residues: CASSIEGLGNQPQHF. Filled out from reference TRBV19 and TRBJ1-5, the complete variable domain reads DGGITQSPKYLFRKEGQNVTLSCEQNLNHDAMYWYRQDPGQGLRLIYYSQIVNDFQKGDIAEGYSVSREKKESFPLTVTSAQKNPTAFYLCASSIEGLGNQPQHFGDGTRLSIL.